The present TCR beta chain was sequenced within a study of blood T cell repertoires in COVID-19. Study overall: Collection of acute and convalescent COVID-19 samples took place in the United States, Italy and Spain. T cells, B-cell-depleted T cells, or PBMCs supplied cDNA or gDNA.

CDR1 is MNHEY, CDR2 SMNVEV, per germline (reference sequence). V shed 6 bases, J shed 2 bases, and the junction held 6 bases outside the gene matches. The CDR3 consists of 15 residues. Only in-frame clones appear in the TCRdb table, and some are missing; sequencing was by immunoSEQ multiplex PCR. Of around 100,000 clones detected, about 80% appear once; the ten largest clones hold roughly 3.3%. Sequenced: peripheral blood. V gene TRBV27 combines with J gene TRBJ1-3; 8 nucleotides match TRBD1. The origin of this receptor is a woman older than 75 with active or convalescent COVID-19. This chain's CDR3 is CASSRETGAGNTIYF. In DNA form, the CDR3 reads TGTGCCAGCAGCCGAGAGACAGGGGCTGGAAACACCATATATTTT.